These 2 T cell receptor beta chains originate from one sample sequenced in a study of tumor-infiltrating lymphocytes in primary liver carcinoma. DNA and RNA were both co-extracted from approximately 20-30 mg of bulk tissue that had not been sorted. TCR beta cDNA was prepared out of 500 ng total RNA by means of a constant-region primer. TCR beta libraries came from three nested multiplex PCR rounds using slightly modified ARM-PCR. Forward primers for TRBV1-TRBV30 and a C-beta reverse primer served the first two PCR rounds, at approximately 10 cycles each. One entry per CDR3 protein results from TCRdb running MiXCR on the multiplex PCR reads. This sample has approximately 100,000 distinct CDR3 sequences, with 55% to 80% found just once. Sequenced input: liver tumor tissue from sampling region 2. The subset: tumor region T2, inferior pole. The receptors come from an older woman with primary liver carcinoma and hepatitis B virus infection.

This clonotype was detected once. The chain carries TRBV11-1 and TRBJ2-7; perhaps TRBD1 as D (5 bases). This CDR3 spans 14 amino acids. From germline, CDR1 is SGHAT and CDR2 FQDESV (reference sequence). Trimming pared 8 bases from V and 2 bases from J, leaving 16 bases between. CDR3 in DNA: TGTGCCAGCGGAAAAGGACATCAAACCTACGAGCAGTACTTC. The encoded protein is CASGKGHQTYEQYF.

As concerns this clonotype: This sequence may be a read error, since a much larger clone differs from it by one base. This CDR3 fails to terminate in the conserved phenylalanine or tryptophan, so it likely reflects a read error. This sequence joins TRBV7-9 and TRBJ2-1, with TRBD2 matching 8 bases. Germline CDR1 reads SEHNR; CDR2 reads FQNEAQ (reference sequence). This CDR3 comprises 14 residues. V lost 7 bases, J lost 6 bases, and 8 bases stayed unmatched. CDR3 amino acids: CASTISGNPNEQFV. For the CDR3, the DNA is TGTGCCAGCACGATTAGCGGGAATCCCAATGAGCAGTTCGTC.